Described below is a single T cell receptor (beta chain) sequence and its context. The antigen it binds to is not known. Within one base of it there is no much larger clone, and no base qualities were kept. This sample is drawn from a study of blood T cell repertoires in COVID-19 (dated by TCRdb to about 2020). Concerning the study at large: Samples from collaborators originated in the United States, Italy and Spain and spanned both the acute and convalescent phases of COVID-19. The material from the prospective study consisted of cDNA or gDNA derived from T cells, B-cell-depleted T cells, or PBMCs. Subjects who had been exposed to COVID-19, were actively infected with it, or had recovered from it provided the deeply sampled blood TCRbeta repertoires that made up the dataset. The repertoires were released in a freely available public database intended as a resource for research on the immune response to SARS-CoV-2. The samples were drawn from the first 160 participants of the ongoing ImmuneRACE study and from 950 to 1,500 subjects provided by 6 global collaborators. Sample metadata almost always included a de-identified subject ID, COVID-19 status, age in years and sex. Where available, HLA class I and class II types were taken from metadata supplied by the sample provider and were not determined by assay-based typing.

TCRbeta CDR3 regions were amplified from genomic DNA using the immunoSEQ Assay, a bias-controlled multiplex PCR. In the paper's pipeline: Within the assay, amplification of reference gene primers was used to estimate how many nucleated cells each sample contained. To quantify the absolute abundance of each unique TCRbeta CDR3 rearrangement, sequence reads were collapsed and filtered. For each sample, productive Simpson clonality was calculated as the square root of Simpson's diversity index across productive rearrangements. Here the immuneACCESS table is served through TCRdb, limited to in-frame sequences with V and J called. Missing clones are a known gap in these copies; in checked studies unresolved V genes cover under half, and the rest lacks a known reason. That table gives V, J and clone size, and the DNA gave D and trimming. The sample table lists about 110,000 clones, 65% to 75% of them with a count of one. Roughly 6% of the sample is held by the ten biggest clonotypes.

The investigation overall reported the following: The amount of clinical and demographic metadata varied by source and participant and was provided uncurated.

Collaborating institutions collected whole blood in K2EDTA tubes following their own protocols. For TCRbeta analysis, collaborators shipped samples as frozen whole blood, isolated PBMCs, or DNA extracted from either of those sample types. Sequenced input: peripheral blood. The origin of this receptor is a man of 80 years or more with acute or convalescent COVID-19.

CDR3 protein: CASSVGRLAGAGEQFF. Read as DNA, the sequence is TGTGCCAGCAGCGTAGGTCGACTAGCGGGAGCGGGTGAGCAGTTCTTC. The sequence is built from TRBV9 and TRBJ2-1, with TRBD2 matching 12 junction bases. The junction shows trimming of 0 bases on V and 9 bases on J, and the gene matches do not reach 7 bases of it. From a lookup of the germline V gene, CDR1 and CDR2 are SGDLS and YYNGEE. The CDR3 spans 16 residues, from the cysteine through the phenylalanine. Only the CDR3 part of the read is kept: 48 bases, read in frame from the first base.